This T cell receptor beta chain came from a study of control samples from healthy donors and cancer patients. The germline V gene has CDR1 MNHEY and CDR2 SVGAGI. The J segment lost 4 bases and the V segment lost 5 bases, leaving 3 bases of the junction unmatched. The CDR3 contains 13 residues. The table came from immunoSEQ multiplex PCR; TCRdb's copy has only in-frame clones and leaves some out. The sample consists of 85,000 to 120,000 clones, 92% of them appearing once. The sequencing input was blood. The receptor was isolated from a young woman in good health. V usage is TRBV6-5 and J usage is TRBJ2-3, with 7 bases matching TRBD1. CDR3 sequence reads: CASSNQGADTQYF. CDR3 sequence (DNA): TGTGCCAGCAGTAATCAGGGGGCAGATACGCAGTATTTT.